This T cell receptor (beta chain) is from a study of shared clonotypes between healthy human individuals. Using immunoSEQ multiplex PCR, the repertoire was profiled, and TCRdb retains in-frame clones only, with some absent. Of over 850,000 clones detected, roughly 74% appear once; the ten largest clones hold more than 0.5%. Trimming took off 0 bases at V and 5 bases at J, with 12 bases between the two ends. CDR3 length equals 15 residues. The V gene's germline CDR1 is LGHNA and CDR2 YSLEER. The material sequenced was memory CD4+ T cells from PBMCs. Noted subset: CD45RA-negative fraction. V usage is TRBV4-3 and J usage is TRBJ2-3, with D unresolved. The sequence was obtained from a man aged 18 to 29 in good health. Some clones in this sample may be carry-over from other donors' samples. Here the CDR3 DNA reads TGCGCCAGCAGCCAAGATTGGAGTGTGGGAGATACGCAGTATTTT. Protein: CASSQDWSVGDTQYF.